This TCR beta chain was sequenced for a study of cytomegalovirus exposure and HLA in healthy donors. The study, taken as a whole, reports: The likely origin of a cluster of highly shared sequence variants was a sequencing artifact. Presence/absence analyses assumed roughly uniform sequencing depth across donors. Earlier analysis found most TCR beta V segments productive about 90% or about 30% of the time.

13 Jbeta primers and 60 Vbeta primers were used for the PCR. Original processing methods: About 11 million of tens of millions of unique TCR beta chains were shared, per a later count. Profiling relied on immunoSEQ multiplex PCR, and the TCRdb table lists in-frame clones only, not all of them. The V and J calls and clone size were taken over from that table, and D and trimming were inferred from the DNA. The sample shows about 180,000 clones, about 82% of them seen only once. Judged by abundance, this clone is medium-sized (0.01 to 0.1%). Its antigen is unknown. The CDR3 runs 13 residues. Trimming shortened V by 4 bases and J by 4 bases, and 10 bases separated the two germline ends. Per the germline V gene, CDR1 is MGHRA and CDR2 is YSYEKL.

This sequence originates from a man aged 18 to 35 in good health and CMV-seronegative. Specimen: PBMCs. The chain has TRBV4-1 and TRBJ2-5; maybe TRBD2 (5 bases). Here the CDR3 DNA reads TGCGCCAGCAGCCCCGAGGGTCGAGAGACCCAGTACTTC. Translation: CASSPEGRETQYF.